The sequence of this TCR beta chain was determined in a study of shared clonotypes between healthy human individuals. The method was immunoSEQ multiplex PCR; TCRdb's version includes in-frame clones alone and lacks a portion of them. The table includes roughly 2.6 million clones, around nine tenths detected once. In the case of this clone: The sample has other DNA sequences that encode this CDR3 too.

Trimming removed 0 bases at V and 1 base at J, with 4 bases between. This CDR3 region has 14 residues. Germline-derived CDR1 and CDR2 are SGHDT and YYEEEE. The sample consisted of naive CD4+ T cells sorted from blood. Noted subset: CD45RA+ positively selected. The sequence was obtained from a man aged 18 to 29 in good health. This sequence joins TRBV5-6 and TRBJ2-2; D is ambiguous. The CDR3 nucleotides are TGTGCCAGCAGCTTGGGCAGGAACACCGGGGAGCTGTTTTTT. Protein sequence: CASSLGRNTGELFF.